Included here is one TCR beta chain sequence, with context. No antigen is known for it. Stimulation used 7.5 to 10 ug/mL lysate from CMV-infected fibroblasts. CD40L/CD69 double-negative CD45RO-high memory CD4+ T cells were collected. The CDR3 extends over 16 amino acids. Germline assignment: CDR1 SNHLY and CDR2 FYNNEI. V lost 6 bases and J lost 5; bases outside the gene matches: 9. These data come from a study of persistence of HIV-infected CD4 T cells. Study-wide background: CD4+ T cells responding to CMV or HIV-1 Gag were isolated. A median of around 8 years of suppressive ART preceded sampling.

The immunoSEQ assay was version 4, run in survey mode. The protocol was immunoSEQ multiplex PCR, while the TCRdb copy is restricted to in-frame clones and leaves out a portion. The sample lists over 30,000 clones, roughly 82% occurring once. The TCR comes from an adult woman with HIV who was CMV-seropositive. The material sequenced was CD4+ T cells sorted from PBMCs after approximately 19-hour stimulation, taken from a patient who received antiretroviral therapy. The chain is built from TRBV2 and TRBJ2-5; 13 bases are shared with TRBD2. This chain's CDR3 is CASRSLAGGDRETQYF. The CDR3 bases are TGTGCCAGCAGGTCACTAGCGGGAGGGGACAGGGAGACCCAGTACTTC.